This TCR beta chain emerged from a study of identical twins. A universal primer site was incorporated via template switching, and the cDNA contained unique molecular identifiers. TCRdb passed the 5' RACE reads through MiXCR, listing each CDR3 protein once. Of about 550,000 distinct CDR3 sequences in the sample, about 20% are singletons; the top ten hold approximately 0.48%. This clonotype was seen a handful of times. What it binds is not known. V shed 4 bases and J 6 bases; nucleotides not matched to a gene: 7. Germline V gene lookup returns CDR1 MNHNS and CDR2 SASEGT. This CDR3 contains 15 residues. Broader study findings: Alpha sequences out of frame and shared by twins had excess low generation probability.

The sample was also linked to a second study, of yellow fever vaccine responses in identical twins.

The source is a woman aged 18-35 years in good health. The chain recombines TRBV6-1 with TRBJ1-5, with TRBD1 identical over 9 bases. The sample was CD4+ T cells sorted from blood. The CDR3: CASSGWDRDFQPQHF. In DNA form, the CDR3 reads TGTGCCAGCAGTGGTTGGGACAGGGACTTTCAGCCCCAGCATTTT.